This T cell receptor (beta chain) appears in the sequencing data of a study of chemoradiotherapy in HPV16-positive cancers. Study-level information: Candidate HPV-specific clones and shared TCR motifs came from a couple of HPV16-positive patients. General observations from the study: Non-HPV-specific T cells did not expand in tumors during treatment, whereas candidate HPV-specific clones and E7-related motifs did. The functional HPV-specific definition rests on just two HPV16-positive patients.

Concerning this clone itself: Its antigen is currently unknown.

Samples were taken several times over chemoradiotherapy. TCRdb's table, derived via immunoSEQ multiplex PCR, lists solely in-frame clones and lacks some. This table has approximately 4,900 clones, roughly 95% appearing once. The CDR3 is 15 amino acids. V lost 3 bases to trimming and J lost 1 base, with 12 bases between them. Germline V CDR1 and CDR2: MGHRA, YSYEKL. Sample: tumor tissue, taken from a patient who underwent chemoradiotherapy. The clonotype originates from a human donor with HPV-associated anogenital cancer. The genes are TRBV4-1 and TRBJ1-1; no clear D. The CDR3 DNA is TGCGCCAGCAGCCACCAAGGGCAGAAGAACACTGAAGCTTTCTTT. This gives the protein CASSHQGQKNTEAFF.